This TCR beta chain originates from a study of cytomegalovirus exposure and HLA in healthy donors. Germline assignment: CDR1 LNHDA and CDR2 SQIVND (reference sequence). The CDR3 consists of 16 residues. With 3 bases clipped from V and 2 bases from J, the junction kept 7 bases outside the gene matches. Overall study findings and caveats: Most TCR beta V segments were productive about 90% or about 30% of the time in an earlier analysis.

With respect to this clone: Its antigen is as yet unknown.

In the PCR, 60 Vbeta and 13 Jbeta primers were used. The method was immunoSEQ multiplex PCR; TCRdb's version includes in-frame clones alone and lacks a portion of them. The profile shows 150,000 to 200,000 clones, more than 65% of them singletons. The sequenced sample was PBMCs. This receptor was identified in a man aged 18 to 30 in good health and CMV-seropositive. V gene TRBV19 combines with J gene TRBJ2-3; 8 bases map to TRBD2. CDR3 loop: CASSILGLEFTDTQYF. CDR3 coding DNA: TGTGCCAGTAGTATCCTGGGACTAGAATTCACAGATACGCAGTATTTT. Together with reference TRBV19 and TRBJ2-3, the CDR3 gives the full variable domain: DGGITQSPKYLFRKEGQNVTLSCEQNLNHDAMYWYRQDPGQGLRLIYYSQIVNDFQKGDIAEGYSVSREKKESFPLTVTSAQKNPTAFYLCASSILGLEFTDTQYFGPGTRLTVL.